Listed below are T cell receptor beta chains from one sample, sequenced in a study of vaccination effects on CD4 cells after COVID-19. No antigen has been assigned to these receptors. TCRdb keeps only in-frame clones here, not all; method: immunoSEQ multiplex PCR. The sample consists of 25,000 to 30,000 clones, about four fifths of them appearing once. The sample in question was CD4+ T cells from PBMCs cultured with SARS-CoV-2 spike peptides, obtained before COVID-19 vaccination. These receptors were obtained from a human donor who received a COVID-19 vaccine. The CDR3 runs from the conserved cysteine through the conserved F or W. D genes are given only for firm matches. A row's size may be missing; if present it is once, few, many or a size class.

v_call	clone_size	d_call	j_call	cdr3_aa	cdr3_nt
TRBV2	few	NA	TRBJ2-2	CASSEGPGELFF	TGTGCCAGCAGTGAAGGGCCCGGGGAGCTGTTTTTT
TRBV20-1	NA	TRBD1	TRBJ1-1	CSASEGGATRIEAFF	TGCAGTGCTAGTGAAGGGGGCGCAACACGGATCGAAGCTTTCTTT
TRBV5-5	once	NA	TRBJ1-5	CASSAGRYNQPQHF	TGTGCCAGCAGCGCCGGACGGTACAATCAGCCCCAGCATTTT
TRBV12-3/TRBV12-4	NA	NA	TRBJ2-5	CASSFGAGETQYF	TGTGCCAGCAGTTTTGGGGCGGGGGAGACCCAGTACTTC
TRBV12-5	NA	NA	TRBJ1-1	CASGLTPSVAFF	TGTGCTAGTGGCCTTACCCCCTCAGTAGCTTTCTTT
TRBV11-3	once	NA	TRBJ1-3	CASSLESLSGNTIYF	TGTGCCAGCAGCTTAGAGAGCCTCTCTGGAAACACCATATATTTT
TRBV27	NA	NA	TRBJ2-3	CASSPQPRGADTQYF	TGTGCCAGCAGTCCCCAGCCGCGGGGTGCAGATACGCAGTATTTT
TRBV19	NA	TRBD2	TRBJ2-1	CASSGIAGGGNEQFF	TGTGCCAGTAGTGGGATAGCGGGAGGGGGAAATGAGCAGTTCTTC
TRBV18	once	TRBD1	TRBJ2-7	CASSNPGFGTGDSEQYF	TGTGCCAGCTCAAATCCAGGTTTCGGGACAGGGGACTCAGAGCAGTACTTC
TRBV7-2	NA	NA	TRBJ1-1	CASSIQDTEAFF	TGTGCCAGCAGCATTCAGGACACTGAAGCTTTCTTT
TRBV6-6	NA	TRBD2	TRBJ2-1	CASSPARTSKNEQFF	TGTGCCAGCAGCCCCGCCCGGACTAGCAAAAATGAGCAGTTCTTC
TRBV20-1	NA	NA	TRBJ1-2	CSAGMGYGYTF	TGCAGTGCAGGGATGGGCTATGGCTACACCTTC
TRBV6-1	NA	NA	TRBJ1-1	CASSLRAREAFF	TGTGCCAGCAGCCTACGGGCCAGAGAAGCTTTCTTT
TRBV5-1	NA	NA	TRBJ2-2	CASSSGYTGELFF	TGCGCCAGCAGCTCAGGATACACCGGGGAGCTGTTTTTT
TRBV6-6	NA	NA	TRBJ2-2	CASSYRAGELFF	TGTGCCAGCAGTTACAGGGCCGGGGAGCTGTTTTTT
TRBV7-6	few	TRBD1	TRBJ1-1	CASSSDTTGGGTEAFF	TGTGCCAGCAGCTCCGATACGACAGGGGGAGGAACTGAAGCTTTCTTT
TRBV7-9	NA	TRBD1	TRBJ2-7	CASSPSRGPYEQYF	TGTGCCAGCAGCCCCTCCAGGGGGCCCTACGAGCAGTACTTC
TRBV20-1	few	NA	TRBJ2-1	CRLDTYNEQFF	TGCAGACTCGACACGTACAATGAGCAGTTCTTC
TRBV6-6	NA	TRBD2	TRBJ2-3	CASKRGDTDTQYF	TGTGCCAGCAAGCGGGGGGACACAGATACGCAGTATTTT
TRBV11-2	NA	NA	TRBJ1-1	CASSPAGQGLGAFF	TGTGCCAGCAGCCCAGCGGGGCAGGGGCTGGGGGCTTTCTTT
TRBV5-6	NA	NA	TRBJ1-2	CASSPPGSTRGYTF	TGTGCCAGCAGCCCGCCAGGGTCAACGAGGGGCTACACCTTC
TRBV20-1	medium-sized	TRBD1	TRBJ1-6	CSASIMDRREAPLHF	TGCAGTGCTAGTATTATGGACAGGAGAGAAGCACCCCTCCACTTT
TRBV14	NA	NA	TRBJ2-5	CASSQGRRGETQYF	TGTGCCAGCAGCCAAGGACGCAGGGGAGAGACCCAGTACTTC
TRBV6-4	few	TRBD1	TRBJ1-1	CASSDPLDRGGSTEAFF	TGTGCCAGCAGTGACCCCCTGGACAGGGGTGGTAGCACTGAAGCTTTCTTT
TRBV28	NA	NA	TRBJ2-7	CASSFRGEQYF	TGTGCCAGCAGTTTCCGCGGTGAGCAGTACTTC
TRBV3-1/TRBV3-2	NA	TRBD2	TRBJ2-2	CASSPRGGGGELFF	TGTGCCAGCAGCCCACGCGGGGGTGGCGGGGAGCTGTTTTTT
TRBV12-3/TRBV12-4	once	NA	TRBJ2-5	CASTSYLETQYF	TGTGCCAGCACCTCCTATCTCGAGACCCAGTACTTC
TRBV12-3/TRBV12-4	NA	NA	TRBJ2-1	CASSLTRNEQFF	TGTGCCAGCAGTTTAACCCGCAATGAGCAGTTCTTC
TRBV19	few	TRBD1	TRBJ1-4	CASSSPPGGRNEKLFF	TGTGCCAGTAGCAGTCCACCAGGGGGAAGAAATGAAAAACTGTTTTTT
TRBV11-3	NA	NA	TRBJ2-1	CASSLRGRKNEQFF	TGTGCCAGCAGCTTACGAGGAAGGAAAAATGAGCAGTTCTTC
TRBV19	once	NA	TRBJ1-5	CASSIRDQPQHF	TGTGCCAGTAGTATCAGAGATCAGCCCCAGCATTTT
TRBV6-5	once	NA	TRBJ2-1	CASSLTRPYNEQFF	TGTGCCAGCAGCCTGACTCGCCCGTACAATGAGCAGTTCTTC
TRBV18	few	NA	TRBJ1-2	CASSPGASGTF	TGTGCCAGCTCACCGGGAGCCTCCGGGACCTTC
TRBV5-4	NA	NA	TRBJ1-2	CASSLQGANYGYTF	TGTGCCAGCAGCTTACAGGGAGCTAACTATGGCTACACCTTC
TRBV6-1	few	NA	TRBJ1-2	CASSEGGGDSYGYTF	TGTGCCAGCAGTGAGGGAGGGGGTGACTCCTATGGCTACACCTTC
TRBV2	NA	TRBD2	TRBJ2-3	CASTKRGPLDTQYF	TGTGCCAGCACCAAGCGGGGGCCCCTAGATACGCAGTATTTT
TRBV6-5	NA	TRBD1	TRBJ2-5	CATGTGGETQYF	TGTGCCACCGGGACAGGGGGAGAGACCCAGTACTTC
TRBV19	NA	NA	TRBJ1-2	CASSIEGHGYTF	TGTGCCAGTAGTATCGAAGGGCATGGCTACACCTTC
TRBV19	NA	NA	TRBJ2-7	CASSIEEGYEQYF	TGTGCCAGTAGTATAGAGGAAGGATACGAGCAGTACTTC
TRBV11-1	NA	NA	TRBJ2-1	CASSLRGSYNEQFF	TGTGCCAGCAGCCTTCGGGGGAGCTACAATGAGCAGTTCTTC